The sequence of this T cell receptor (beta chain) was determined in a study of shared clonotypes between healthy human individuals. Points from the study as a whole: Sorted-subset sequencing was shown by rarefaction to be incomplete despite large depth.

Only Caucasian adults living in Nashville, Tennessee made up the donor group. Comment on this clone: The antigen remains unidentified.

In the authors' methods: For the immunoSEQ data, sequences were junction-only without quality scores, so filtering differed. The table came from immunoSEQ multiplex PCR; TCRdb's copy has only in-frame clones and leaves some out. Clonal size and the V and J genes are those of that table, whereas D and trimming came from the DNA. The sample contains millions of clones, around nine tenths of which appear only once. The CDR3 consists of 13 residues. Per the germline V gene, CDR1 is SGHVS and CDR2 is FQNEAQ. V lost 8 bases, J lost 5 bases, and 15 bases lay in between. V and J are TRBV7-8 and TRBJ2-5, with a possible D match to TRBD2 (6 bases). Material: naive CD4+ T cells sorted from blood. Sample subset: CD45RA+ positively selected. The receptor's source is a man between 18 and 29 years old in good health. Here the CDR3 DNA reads TGTGCCAGCGGAGCGGGCTTAGGGGAGACCCAGTACTTC. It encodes CASGAGLGETQYF. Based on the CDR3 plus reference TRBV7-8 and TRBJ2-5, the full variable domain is GAGVSQSPRYKVAKRGQDVALRCDPISGHVSLFWYQQALGQGPEFLTYFQNEAQLDKSGLPSDRFFAERPEGSVSTLKIQRTQQEDSAVYLCASGAGLGETQYFGPGTRLLVL.